This TCR beta chain was documented in a study of beta chain features in type 1 diabetes. TCRB transcripts that were expressed got sequenced, as all of the isolated RNA had been reverse transcribed. The data were produced by immunoSEQ multiplex PCR, yet TCRdb's version contains in-frame clones alone and is incomplete. Of 20,000 to 30,000 clones detected, roughly 53% appear once; the ten largest clones hold approximately 0.3%. Regarding the study as a whole: TCRB CDR3 length was moderately but significantly reduced in all four CD4+ subsets of Type 1 diabetes patients. Fewer insertions but more deletions were seen at VDJ junctions in type 1 diabetes patients.

As for this clone: Its target is not known.

The receptor comes from a man aged 25 to 40 with type 1 diabetes. Sequenced sample: stem cell memory CD4+ T cells from blood.

The CDR3 protein is CASSLEGYSNQPQHF. For the CDR3, the DNA is TGTGCCAGCAGTTTGGAGGGATATAGCAATCAGCCCCAGCATTTT. The chain uses TRBV27 and TRBJ1-5; D gene ambiguous. The germline CDR1 and CDR2 sequences are MNHEY and SMNVEV (reference sequence). The V and J ends lost 3 bases and 0 bases respectively, with 9 bases between them. The CDR3 totals 15 residues.